This TCR beta chain appears in the sequencing data of a study of T-cell reconstitution after alpha-beta-depleted transplantation in children. Study outcomes and limitations: Newly produced T cells mostly provided counts and TCRbeta diversity after one year, as hyperexpanded clones declined. Where some patients showed high TCRbeta diversity at day 60, it came from recipient T cells and thymic progenitors that had survived. Where alpha-beta T cells came from about two months after transplant was reportedly several hundred expanded graft clones.

This clonotype was recorded a few times. Antigen unknown. The V end was cut by 2 bases, the J end by 5 bases, with 10 bases between. Per the germline V gene, CDR1 is SGDLS and CDR2 is YYNGEE. The CDR3 length is 13 residues. Unique molecular identifiers were incorporated when the TCRbeta library was constructed. One entry per CDR3 protein results from TCRdb running MiXCR on the PCR reads. The repertoire consists of a few hundred thousand distinct CDR3 sequences, with about 7% occurring once and the leading ten covering about 5.5%. The TCR was taken from a boy aged 2-9 years with acute lymphoblastic leukemia, due to receive a stem cell transplant. The sequencing here drew on PBMCs, taken before TCRalphabeta/CD19-depleted stem cell transplant. V is TRBV9 and J is TRBJ1-1, with a possible D match to TRBD1 (5 bases). The CDR3 DNA sequence: TGTGCCAGCAGCGTGGAACAGGCGACTGAAGCTTTCTTT. Amino acids: CASSVEQATEAFF. The whole variable domain, remainder taken from reference TRBV9 and TRBJ1-1, is DSGVTQTPKHLITATGQRVTLRCSPRSGDLSVYWYQQSLDQGLQFLIQYYNGEERAKGNILERFSAQQFPDLHSELNLSSLELGDSALYFCASSVEQATEAFFGQGTRLTVV.